These T cell receptor beta chains were read from a single sample in a study of control samples from healthy donors and cancer patients. Sequenced by immunoSEQ multiplex PCR; TCRdb stores in-frame clones only, minus some. Of more than 95,000 clones in the sample, roughly nine tenths were seen once. The specimen was blood. Source of these receptors: a man in his late teens or twenties in good health. CDR3s include the opening cysteine and the closing phenylalanine or tryptophan. D genes are given only for firm matches. Rows may omit the clone size; those that give it use once, few, many or a size class.

clone size	D gene	V gene	J gene	CDR3 protein	CDR3 DNA
NA	TRBD1	TRBV27	TRBJ1-1	CASSFSVPGQGNTEAFF	TGTGCCAGCAGCTTCTCCGTCCCGGGACAGGGGAACACTGAAGCTTTCTTT
NA	TRBD1	TRBV30	TRBJ2-7	CAWGKTGGTYEQYF	TGTGCCTGGGGGAAGACAGGGGGTACCTACGAGCAGTACTTC
once	NA	TRBV24-1	TRBJ2-7	CATSISYEQYF	TGTGCCACCAGTATTTCCTACGAGCAGTACTTC
NA	TRBD2	TRBV10-3	TRBJ2-7	CAISEDSSGRGEQYF	TGTGCCATCAGTGAGGACTCTAGCGGGAGGGGCGAGCAGTACTTC
NA	NA	TRBV28	TRBJ2-4	CAIKGPQGAKNIQYF	TGTGCCATCAAGGGGCCCCAGGGGGCCAAAAACATTCAGTACTTC
NA	TRBD1	TRBV6-1	TRBJ1-4	CASSEGTGWVEKLFF	TGTGCCAGCAGTGAAGGGACAGGGTGGGTTGAAAAACTGTTTTTT
NA	NA	TRBV27	TRBJ1-1	CASSLVGIPLNTEAFF	TGTGCCAGCAGTTTAGTCGGGATCCCTTTGAACACTGAAGCTTTCTTT
NA	TRBD1	TRBV28	TRBJ1-5	CASSRAGTGYQPQHF	TGTGCCAGCAGTAGAGCCGGGACAGGGTATCAGCCCCAGCATTTT
NA	TRBD2	TRBV24-1	TRBJ2-3	CATSDFPRLAGATDTQYF	TGTGCCACCAGTGATTTCCCCAGACTAGCGGGAGCCACAGATACGCAGTATTTT
NA	NA	TRBV30	TRBJ1-2	CAWSKDRYGYTF	TGTGCCTGGAGTAAAGACAGATATGGCTACACCTTC
NA	TRBD2	TRBV19	TRBJ2-1	CATYNPRGLAGSSYNEQFF	TGTGCCACCTATAACCCACGGGGACTAGCGGGGAGCTCCTACAATGAGCAGTTCTTC
NA	TRBD2	TRBV5-1	TRBJ2-1	CASSWTSGRTGGNEQFF	TGCGCCAGCAGCTGGACTAGCGGGAGAACCGGGGGGAATGAGCAGTTCTTC
NA	NA	TRBV7-2	TRBJ2-3	CASSLDGKTPPDTQYF	TGTGCCAGCAGCTTAGATGGCAAGACCCCTCCAGATACGCAGTATTTT
few	NA	TRBV4-2	TRBJ2-7	CASSQELTVYEQYF	TGTGCCAGCAGCCAAGAATTAACGGTATACGAGCAGTACTTC
once	NA	TRBV4-3	TRBJ1-2	CASSQDRTGRDGYTF	TGCGCCAGCAGCCAAGATCGTACGGGCCGGGATGGCTACACCTTC
NA	TRBD1	TRBV6-1	TRBJ1-2	CASSGPGQGTANYGYTF	TGTGCCAGCAGTGGTCCGGGACAGGGGACAGCTAACTATGGCTACACCTTC
NA	TRBD2	TRBV2	TRBJ2-1	CASAPTGGGYNEQFF	TGTGCCAGCGCCCCAACGGGAGGGGGTTACAATGAGCAGTTCTTC
NA	NA	TRBV24-1	TRBJ1-2	CATSSGIYGYTF	TGTGCCACCAGCTCTGGGATCTATGGCTACACCTTC
NA	TRBD1	TRBV10-3	TRBJ1-2	CAISLGIDRGGTNYGYTF	TGTGCCATCTCGCTCGGGATTGACAGGGGAGGAACTAACTATGGCTACACCTTC
NA	TRBD2	TRBV29-1	TRBJ2-3	CSPTSGRGLDTQYF	TGCAGCCCCACTAGCGGGAGGGGATTAGATACGCAGTATTTT
NA	NA	TRBV28	TRBJ2-3	CASSSLTEGYFDTQYF	TGTGCCAGCAGTTCCCTTACGGAAGGGTATTTTGATACGCAGTATTTT
NA	TRBD1	TRBV5-1	TRBJ2-2	CASSSPFGTGGNTGELFF	TGCGCCAGCAGCTCCCCCTTCGGGACAGGGGGAAACACCGGGGAGCTGTTTTTT
NA	TRBD1	TRBV9	TRBJ2-3	CASSVLEGAVDTQYF	TGTGCCAGCAGCGTACTAGAGGGGGCCGTAGATACGCAGTATTTT
NA	NA	TRBV30	TRBJ2-4	CAWRDYREAKNIQYF	TGTGCCTGGAGAGACTACAGGGAGGCCAAAAACATTCAGTACTTC
NA	TRBD1	TRBV18	TRBJ1-2	CASSPLGQGANGYTF	TGTGCCAGCTCACCACTTGGACAGGGGGCGAATGGCTACACCTTC
NA	NA	TRBV5-1	TRBJ2-1	CASSSGQLGDEQFF	TGCGCCAGCAGCTCAGGACAACTGGGGGATGAGCAGTTCTTC
NA	NA	TRBV10-3	TRBJ2-4	CAISGTTGIQYF	TGTGCCATCAGCGGCACCACCGGCATTCAGTACTTC
NA	NA	TRBV5-4	TRBJ1-6	CASSLENTNSPLHF	TGTGCCAGCAGCTTGGAAAATACCAATTCACCCCTCCACTTT
NA	NA	TRBV7-8	TRBJ1-1	CASSLAVGRDTEAFF	TGTGCCAGCAGCTTAGCAGTCGGGAGGGACACTGAAGCTTTCTTT
NA	NA	TRBV9	TRBJ2-7	CASSVGTTRYEQYF	TGTGCCAGCAGCGTAGGGACTACCCGCTACGAGCAGTACTTC
NA	NA	TRBV19	TRBJ2-1	CASSPVGSSYNEQFF	TGTGCCAGTAGCCCGGTCGGAAGCTCCTACAATGAGCAGTTCTTC
NA	NA	TRBV2	TRBJ2-2	CASRGLINTGELFF	TGTGCCAGCAGAGGACTTATAAACACCGGGGAGCTGTTTTTT
NA	NA	TRBV5-1	TRBJ2-7	CASSSGTRGFEQYF	TGCGCCAGCAGCTCCGGGACTCGAGGTTTCGAGCAGTACTTC
NA	TRBD2	TRBV5-4	TRBJ2-4	CASSLGLAGLKENIQYF	TGTGCCAGCAGCTTAGGATTAGCGGGCCTCAAGGAAAACATTCAGTACTTC
NA	NA	TRBV6-5	TRBJ1-1	CASSYSKGKTNTEAFF	TGTGCCAGCAGTTATTCAAAGGGGAAAACGAACACTGAAGCTTTCTTT
NA	NA	TRBV2	TRBJ2-7	CASSEAPGSYEQYF	TGTGCCAGCAGTGAAGCGCCGGGATCCTACGAGCAGTACTTC
once	NA	TRBV20-1	TRBJ1-4	CSARQNEKLFF	TGCAGTGCTAGACAGAATGAAAAACTGTTTTTT
NA	TRBD2	TRBV11-1	TRBJ2-2	CASSPGLAGGTGELFF	TGTGCCAGCAGCCCGGGACTAGCGGGAGGAACCGGGGAGCTGTTTTTT
NA	TRBD1	TRBV5-4	TRBJ1-2	CASSDQGGFPYTF	TGTGCCAGCAGCGATCAGGGGGGATTCCCCTACACCTTC
NA	TRBD2	TRBV24-1	TRBJ2-3	CATSPGLAGTDTQYF	TGTGCCACCAGCCCCGGACTAGCGGGGACAGATACGCAGTATTTT
NA	TRBD2	TRBV2	TRBJ2-5	CASSGTSGRWETQYF	TGTGCCAGCAGTGGGACTAGCGGGAGATGGGAGACCCAGTACTTC
NA	TRBD2	TRBV29-1	TRBJ2-3	CSVESPLAGDKQYF	TGCAGCGTTGAATCGCCCCTAGCGGGAGATAAGCAGTATTTT
NA	TRBD1	TRBV6-5	TRBJ1-3	CASAGGAWGNTIYF	TGTGCCAGCGCAGGGGGCGCTTGGGGAAACACCATATATTTT
few	NA	TRBV6-2/TRBV6-3	TRBJ2-7	CASSPAGEGGGGKYF	TGTGCCAGCAGTCCGGCGGGGGAAGGGGGTGGAGGGAAGTACTTC
NA	NA	TRBV13	TRBJ1-2	CASSLGGDREGYTF	TGTGCCAGCAGCTTAGGCGGGGATCGTGAGGGCTACACCTTC
NA	NA	TRBV5-6	TRBJ1-2	CASSNSLANNYGYTF	TGTGCCAGCAGCAACTCGTTGGCAAATAACTATGGCTACACCTTC
NA	NA	TRBV6-2/TRBV6-3	TRBJ2-1	CASSYAFGNEQFF	TGTGCCAGCAGTTACGCATTTGGGAATGAGCAGTTCTTC
NA	NA	TRBV27	TRBJ2-1	CASSFRLAAPREQFF	TGTGCCAGCAGTTTCAGGCTAGCCGCCCCTAGGGAGCAGTTCTTC
NA	NA	TRBV7-8	TRBJ2-2	CASSLILTRMNTGELFF	TGTGCCAGCAGCCTCATATTGACTAGAATGAACACCGGGGAGCTGTTTTTT
NA	TRBD2	TRBV18	TRBJ2-1	CASSPLMPGLAGGPRGNEQFF	TGTGCCAGCTCACCACTAATGCCGGGACTAGCGGGAGGGCCGAGGGGAAATGAGCAGTTCTTC
NA	TRBD2	TRBV27	TRBJ2-3	CASTSTRLAGTDTQYF	TGTGCCAGCACCAGCACGCGACTAGCGGGCACAGATACGCAGTATTTT